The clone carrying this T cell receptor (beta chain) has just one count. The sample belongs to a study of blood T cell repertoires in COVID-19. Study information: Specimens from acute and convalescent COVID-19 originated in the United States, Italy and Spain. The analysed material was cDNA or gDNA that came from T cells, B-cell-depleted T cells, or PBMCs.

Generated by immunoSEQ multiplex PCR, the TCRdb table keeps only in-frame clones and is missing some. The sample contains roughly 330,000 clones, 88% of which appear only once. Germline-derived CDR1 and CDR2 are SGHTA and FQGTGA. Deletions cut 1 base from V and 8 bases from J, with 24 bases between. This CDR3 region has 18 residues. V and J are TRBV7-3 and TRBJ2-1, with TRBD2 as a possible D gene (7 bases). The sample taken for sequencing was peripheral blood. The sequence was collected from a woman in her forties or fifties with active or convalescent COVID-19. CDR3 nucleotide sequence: TGTGCCAGCAGCTTAAACAGGGCCGGGAGCCGGGCGGGGGATGAGCAGTTCTTC. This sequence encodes CASSLNRAGSRAGDEQFF.